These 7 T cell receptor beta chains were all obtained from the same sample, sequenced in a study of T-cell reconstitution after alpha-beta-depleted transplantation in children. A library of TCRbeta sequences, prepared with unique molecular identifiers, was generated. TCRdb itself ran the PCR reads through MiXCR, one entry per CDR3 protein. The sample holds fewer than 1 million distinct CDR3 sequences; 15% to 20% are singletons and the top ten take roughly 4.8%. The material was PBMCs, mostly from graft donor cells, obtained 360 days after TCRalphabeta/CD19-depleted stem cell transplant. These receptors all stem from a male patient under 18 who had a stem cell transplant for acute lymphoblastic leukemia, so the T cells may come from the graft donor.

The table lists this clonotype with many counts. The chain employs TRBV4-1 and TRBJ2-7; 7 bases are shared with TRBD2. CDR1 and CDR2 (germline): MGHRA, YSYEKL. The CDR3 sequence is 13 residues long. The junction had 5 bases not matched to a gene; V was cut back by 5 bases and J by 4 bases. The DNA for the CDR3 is TGCGCCAGCAGCGGACTAGGGACTTACGAGCAGTACTTC. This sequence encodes CASSGLGTYEQYF.

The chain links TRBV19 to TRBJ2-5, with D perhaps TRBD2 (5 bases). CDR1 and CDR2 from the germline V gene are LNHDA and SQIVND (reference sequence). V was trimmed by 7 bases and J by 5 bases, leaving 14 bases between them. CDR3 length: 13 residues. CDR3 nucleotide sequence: TGTGCCAGTAACAGAGGGTCGGGGGAGACCCAGTACTTC. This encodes CASNRGSGETQYF.

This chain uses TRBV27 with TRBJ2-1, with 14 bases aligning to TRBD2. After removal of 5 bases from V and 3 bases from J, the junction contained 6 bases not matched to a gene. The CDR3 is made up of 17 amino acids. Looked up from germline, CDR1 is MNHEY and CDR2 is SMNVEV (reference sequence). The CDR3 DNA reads TGTGCCAGCAGTGTCCTGGGACTAGCGGGAGTCTACAATGAGCAGTTCTTC. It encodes CASSVLGLAGVYNEQFF.

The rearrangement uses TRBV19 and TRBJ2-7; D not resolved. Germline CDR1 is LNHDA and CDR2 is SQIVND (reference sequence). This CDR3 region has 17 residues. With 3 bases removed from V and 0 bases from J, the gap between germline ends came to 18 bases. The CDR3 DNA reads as TGTGCCAGTAGTATCGGCTTCGGCCGGGTAAGCTCCTACGAGCAGTACTTC. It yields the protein CASSIGFGRVSSYEQYF.

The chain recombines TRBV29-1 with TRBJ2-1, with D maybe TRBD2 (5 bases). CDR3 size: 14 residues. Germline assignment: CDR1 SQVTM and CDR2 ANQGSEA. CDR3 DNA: TGCACCTGTATCCCAGCGGACTCCTACAATGAGCAGTTCTTC. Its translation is CTCIPADSYNEQFF.

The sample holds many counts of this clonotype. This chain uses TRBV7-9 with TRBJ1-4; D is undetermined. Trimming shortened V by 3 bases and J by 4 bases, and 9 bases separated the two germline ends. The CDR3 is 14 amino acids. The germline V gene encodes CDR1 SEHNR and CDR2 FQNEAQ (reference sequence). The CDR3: CASSLGQINEKLFF. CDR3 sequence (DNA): TGTGCCAGCAGCTTGGGTCAGATTAATGAAAAACTGTTTTTT.

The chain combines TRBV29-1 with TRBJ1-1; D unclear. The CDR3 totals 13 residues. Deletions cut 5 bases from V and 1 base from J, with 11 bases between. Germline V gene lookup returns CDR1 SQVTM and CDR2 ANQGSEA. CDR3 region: CSVTRFPNTEAFF. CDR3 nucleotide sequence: TGCAGCGTTACCCGATTCCCGAACACTGAAGCTTTCTTT.